These T cell receptor beta chains were read from a single sample in a study of circulating and synovial CD4+ cells in juvenile arthritis. Generated by immunoSEQ multiplex PCR, the TCRdb table keeps only in-frame clones and is missing some. The repertoire includes tens of thousands of clones, approximately 94% of them detected once, and 0.55% to 0.75% sits in the top ten. Sample: CD4+ T cells from blood. The receptors shown here come from a human donor with juvenile idiopathic arthritis. The CDR3 runs from the conserved cysteine through the conserved F or W. A D gene is named only where the DNA matches it firmly. Clone sizes are given selectively: once, few, many, or a class where the clone is expanded.

>TRBV5-1|-|TRBJ2-1|-
CASRVGAGEQFF
TGCGCCAGCAGGGTGGGGGCAGGGGAGCAGTTCTTC
>TRBV7-2|TRBD2|TRBJ2-5|-
CASSRPRSRGAEIQETQYF
TGTGCCAGCAGCCGACCTCGGTCGCGGGGGGCCGAAATCCAAGAGACCCAGTACTTC
>TRBV20-1|-|TRBJ2-7|-
CSAARAYEQYF
TGCAGTGCGGCACGGGCCTACGAGCAGTACTTC
>TRBV9|TRBD1|TRBJ2-1|-
CASSVHGDRAYNEQFF
TGTGCCAGCAGCGTACATGGGGACAGGGCTTACAATGAGCAGTTCTTC
>TRBV7-6|TRBD2|TRBJ2-7|-
CASSLRASGGVNGEQYF
TGTGCCAGCAGCCTTAGAGCTAGCGGGGGGGTAAATGGCGAGCAGTACTTC
>TRBV7-2|TRBD2|TRBJ2-1|-
CASSPLAGVEQFF
TGTGCCAGCAGCCCACTAGCGGGGGTAGAGCAGTTCTTC
>TRBV6-5|TRBD2|TRBJ2-3|-
CASSEGLAADTQYF
TGTGCCAGCAGTGAGGGACTAGCGGCAGATACGCAGTATTTT
>TRBV5-1|TRBD2|TRBJ2-1|-
CASSFGLADYNEQFF
TGCGCCAGCAGTTTCGGACTAGCAGATTACAATGAGCAGTTCTTC
>TRBV19|TRBD1|TRBJ1-2|once
CASSMGGTGIHGYTF
TGTGCCAGTAGTATGGGAGGGACAGGGATCCATGGCTACACCTTC
>TRBV5-6|-|TRBJ1-1|-
CASSLSDEAFF
TGTGCCAGCAGCTTGTCAGATGAAGCTTTCTTT
>TRBV2|TRBD1|TRBJ1-1|-
CASSERGGHEAFF
TGTGCCAGCAGTGAACGAGGGGGCCACGAAGCTTTCTTT
>TRBV7-2|-|TRBJ2-7|-
CASSLAGQLGAYEQYF
TGTGCCAGCAGCTTAGCCGGACAGTTGGGTGCCTACGAGCAGTACTTC
>TRBV7-2|TRBD1|TRBJ1-2|-
CASSSGTGVYGYTF
TGTGCCAGCAGCTCCGGGACAGGGGTCTATGGCTACACCTTC
>TRBV4-3|-|TRBJ1-3|few
CASSQDRTLSGNTIYF
TGCGCCAGCAGCCAAGACAGGACACTCTCTGGAAACACCATATATTTT
>TRBV7-9|TRBD1|TRBJ1-4|-
CASSRTGGGEKLFF
TGTGCCAGCAGCCGGACAGGGGGCGGTGAAAAACTGTTTTTT
>TRBV4-1|-|TRBJ1-2|-
CASSQDQNIFNYGYTF
TGCGCCAGCAGCCAAGATCAAAACATCTTTAACTATGGCTACACCTTC
>TRBV5-5|-|TRBJ1-5|once
CASSLAGGNQPQHF
TGTGCCAGCAGCTTGGCCGGGGGTAATCAGCCCCAGCATTTT
>TRBV7-2|TRBD2|TRBJ2-5|-
CASSLLPAGGPETQYF
TGTGCCAGCAGCTTATTACCAGCGGGGGGTCCGGAGACCCAGTACTTC
>TRBV15|-|TRBJ2-5|-
CATSRDSGNQETQYF
TGTGCCACCAGCAGAGATTCCGGGAACCAAGAGACCCAGTACTTC
>TRBV25-1|-|TRBJ2-7|-
CASSDHTGFIYEQYF
TGTGCCAGCAGTGATCACACAGGCTTTATCTACGAGCAGTACTTC
>TRBV6-1|-|TRBJ1-2|few
CASMRDLRFDGYTF
TGTGCCAGCATGCGGGATTTAAGGTTCGATGGCTACACCTTC
>TRBV6-1|TRBD1|TRBJ2-5|-
CASSAGTGVETQYF
TGTGCCAGCAGTGCCGGGACAGGGGTAGAGACCCAGTACTTC
>TRBV9|TRBD1|TRBJ2-7|-
CASSPRTGETYEQYF
TGTGCCAGCAGCCCCCGGACAGGGGAGACCTACGAGCAGTACTTC
>TRBV5-1|TRBD1|TRBJ1-2|-
CASSFARPGQGASRGYTF
TGCGCCAGCAGCTTCGCGAGACCGGGACAGGGGGCGAGTAGAGGCTACACCTTC
>TRBV9|TRBD1|TRBJ2-1|-
CASSPTGQSVNEQFF
TGTGCCAGCAGCCCAACGGGACAGTCCGTCAATGAGCAGTTCTTC
>TRBV19|-|TRBJ2-6|-
CASTPLAGANVLTF
TGTGCCAGTACACCACTGGCTGGGGCCAACGTCCTGACTTTC
>TRBV6-1|-|TRBJ2-6|-
CASSGQAGANVLTF
TGTGCCAGCAGTGGTCAGGCTGGGGCCAACGTCCTGACTTTC
>TRBV18|TRBD1|TRBJ1-1|-
CASSPGQMNTEAFF
TGTGCCAGCTCACCGGGACAGATGAACACTGAAGCTTTCTTT
>TRBV4-2|-|TRBJ2-7|-
CASSQDSNPAYEQYF
TGTGCCAGCAGCCAAGATTCCAATCCGGCCTACGAGCAGTACTTC
>TRBV7-3|-|TRBJ2-7|-
CASSSQGGYEQYF
TGTGCCAGCAGCTCCCAGGGAGGTTACGAGCAGTACTTC
>TRBV2|TRBD1|TRBJ2-2|-
CASSMTGQPPGELFF
TGTGCCAGCAGCATGACGGGACAGCCCCCCGGGGAGCTGTTTTTT
>TRBV4-1|TRBD2|TRBJ2-1|-
CASSLRGLAGASSYNEQFF
TGCGCCAGCAGCCTTAGGGGGCTAGCGGGGGCCAGCTCCTACAATGAGCAGTTCTTC
>TRBV5-4|-|TRBJ2-1|-
CASSLGRNNEQFF
TGTGCCAGCAGCTTGGGCAGAAACAATGAGCAGTTCTTC
>TRBV19|TRBD1|TRBJ2-2|once
CASSPQGAPGELFF
TGTGCCAGTAGTCCTCAGGGGGCCCCCGGGGAGCTGTTTTTT
>TRBV5-1|TRBD2|TRBJ2-5|-
CASSVTRGGQETQYF
TGCGCCAGCAGCGTTACGCGGGGGGGACAAGAGACCCAGTACTTC
>TRBV4-1|-|TRBJ1-2|-
CASSQGPTGPTSVYGYTF
TGCGCCAGCAGCCAAGGGCCCACAGGGCCGACGAGTGTCTATGGCTACACCTTC
>TRBV5-8|TRBD1|TRBJ2-3|-
CASITTGVRTDTQYF
TGTGCCAGCATCACGACAGGGGTCCGCACAGATACGCAGTATTTT
>TRBV5-3|TRBD1|TRBJ1-5|-
CARSLAGDRGCNQPQHF
TGTGCCAGAAGCTTGGCCGGGGACAGGGGATGCAATCAGCCCCAGCATTTT
>TRBV14|-|TRBJ1-1|once
CASSQSWGKGLRPEAFF
TGTGCCAGCAGCCAGAGTTGGGGAAAGGGGTTGCGACCTGAAGCTTTCTTT
>TRBV9|-|TRBJ2-1|-
CARALYNEQFF
TGTGCCAGGGCACTATACAATGAGCAGTTCTTC
>TRBV19|-|TRBJ2-1|-
CASSITLTGEQFF
TGTGCCAGTAGTATAACCCTCACGGGGGAGCAGTTCTTC
>TRBV5-1|-|TRBJ2-7|-
CASSLAIQDEQYF
TGCGCCAGCAGCTTGGCTATACAGGACGAGCAGTACTTC
>TRBV19|TRBD2|TRBJ2-5|-
CASSLGLGFSETQYF
TGTGCCAGTAGTCTGGGACTAGGGTTTTCGGAGACCCAGTACTTC
>TRBV7-2|-|TRBJ1-5|-
CASSLAQGLNQPQHF
TGTGCCAGCAGCTTAGCACAGGGATTAAACCAGCCCCAGCATTTT